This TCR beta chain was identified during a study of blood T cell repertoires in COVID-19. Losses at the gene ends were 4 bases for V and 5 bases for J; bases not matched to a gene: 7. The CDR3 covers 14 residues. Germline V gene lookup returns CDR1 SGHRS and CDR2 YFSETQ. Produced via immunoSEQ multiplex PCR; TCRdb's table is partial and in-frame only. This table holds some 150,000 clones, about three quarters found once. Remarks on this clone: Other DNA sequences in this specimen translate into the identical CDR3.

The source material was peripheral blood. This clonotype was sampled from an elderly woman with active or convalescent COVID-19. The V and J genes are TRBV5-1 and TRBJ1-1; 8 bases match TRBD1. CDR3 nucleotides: TGCGCCAGCAGCGCCCAGGGGGCAGGGACTGAAGCTTTCTTT. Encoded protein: CASSAQGAGTEAFF.